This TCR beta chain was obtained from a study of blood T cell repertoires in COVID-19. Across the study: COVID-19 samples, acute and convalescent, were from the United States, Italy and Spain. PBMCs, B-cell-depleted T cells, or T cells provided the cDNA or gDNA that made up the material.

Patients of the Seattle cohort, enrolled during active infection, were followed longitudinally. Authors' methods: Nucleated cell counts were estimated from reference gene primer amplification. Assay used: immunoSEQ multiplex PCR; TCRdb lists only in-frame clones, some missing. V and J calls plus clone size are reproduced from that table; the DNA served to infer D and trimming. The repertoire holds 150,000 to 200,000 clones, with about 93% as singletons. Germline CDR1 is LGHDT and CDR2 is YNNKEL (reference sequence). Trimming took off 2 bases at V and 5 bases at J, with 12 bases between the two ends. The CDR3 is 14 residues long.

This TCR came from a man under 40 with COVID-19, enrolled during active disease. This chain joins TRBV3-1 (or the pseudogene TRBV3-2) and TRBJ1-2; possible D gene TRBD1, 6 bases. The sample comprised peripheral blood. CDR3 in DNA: TGTGCCAGCAGCCAATTACAGGGTTGGTATGGCTACACCTTC. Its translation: CASSQLQGWYGYTF.